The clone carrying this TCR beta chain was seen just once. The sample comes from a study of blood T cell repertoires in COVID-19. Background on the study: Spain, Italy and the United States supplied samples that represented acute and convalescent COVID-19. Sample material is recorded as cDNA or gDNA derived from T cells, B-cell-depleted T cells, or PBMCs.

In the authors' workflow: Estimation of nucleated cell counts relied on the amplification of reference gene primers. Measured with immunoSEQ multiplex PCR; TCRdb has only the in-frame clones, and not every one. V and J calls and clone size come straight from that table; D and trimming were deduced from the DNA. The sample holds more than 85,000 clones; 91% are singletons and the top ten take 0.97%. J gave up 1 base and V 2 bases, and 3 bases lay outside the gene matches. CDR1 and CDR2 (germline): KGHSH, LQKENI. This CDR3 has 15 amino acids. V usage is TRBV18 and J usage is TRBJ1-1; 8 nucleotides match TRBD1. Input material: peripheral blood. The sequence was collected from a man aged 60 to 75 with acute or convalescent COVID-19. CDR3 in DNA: TGTGCCAGCTCACCAGGGACAGGCTCGAACACTGAAGCTTTCTTT. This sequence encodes CASSPGTGSNTEAFF.